One and the same sample provided the 7 T cell receptor beta chains below, sequenced in a study of PD-1 blockade in classical Hodgkin lymphoma. Clones were read by immunoSEQ multiplex PCR, and TCRdb kept only the in-frame ones, dropping some. This table holds some 63,000 clones, about 88% found once. Relapses following autologous stem cell transplantation were seen in all patients, with brentuximab vedotin exposure varying. The starting material was peripheral blood mononuclear cells (PBMCs), obtained at baseline. The receptor set was obtained from a human donor with classical Hodgkin lymphoma.

The V gene is TRBV6-5, the J gene TRBJ2-2; a possible D gene is TRBD2 (5 bases). Germline V lookup: CDR1 MNHEY, CDR2 SVGAGI. The CDR3 covers 15 residues. Trimming shortened V by 4 bases and J by 0 bases, and 9 bases separated the two germline ends. CDR3: CASSFTGTNTGELFF. The CDR3 DNA reads TGTGCCAGCAGTTTTACCGGGACGAACACCGGGGAGCTGTTTTTT.

The V and J genes are TRBV27 and TRBJ2-4, with D tentatively TRBD1 (6 bases). CDR1 and CDR2 (germline): MNHEY, SMNVEV (reference sequence). Trimming shortened V by 2 bases and J by 1 base, and 9 bases separated the two germline ends. CDR3 length: 15 amino acids. CDR3 nucleotides: TGTGCCAGCAGTTTAAGGCAGGGGGCCAAAAACATTCAGTACTTC. Translation: CASSLRQGAKNIQYF.

This clone has just one count. CDR3: CASSPVAGSGGELFF. The CDR3 nucleotides are TGTGCCAGCAGCCCTGTGGCAGGGTCAGGCGGGGAGCTGTTTTTT. This chain joins TRBV7-9 and TRBJ2-2, with a tentative D call TRBD1 (5 bases). The length of the CDR3 is 15 residues. The germline V gene has CDR1 SEHNR and CDR2 FQNEAQ (reference sequence). The V and J ends lost 5 bases and 7 bases respectively, with 17 bases between them. Looking up the rest from reference TRBV7-9 and TRBJ2-2 gives the full variable domain: DTGVSQNPRHKITKRGQNVTFRCDPISEHNRLYWYRQTLGQGPEFLTYFQNEAQLEKSRLLSDRFSAERPKGSFSTLEIQRTEQGDSAMYLCASSPVAGSGGELFFGEGSRLTVL.

V and J are TRBV9 and TRBJ2-3, with 9 nucleotides matching TRBD1. This CDR3 region has 16 residues. The J segment lost 4 bases and the V segment lost 4 bases, leaving 10 bases of the junction unmatched. Germline CDR1 and CDR2: SGDLS and YYNGEE. In nucleotides, the CDR3 is TGTGCCAGCAGCAACACCGGGACAGGGTTTCCAGATACGCAGTATTTT. Translated, it gives CASSNTGTGFPDTQYF.

J is TRBJ2-4 and V is TRBV15, with no clear D. Germline CDR1 and CDR2: LNHNV and YYDKDF (reference sequence). Deletions cut 0 bases from V and 1 base from J, with 13 bases between. This CDR3 has 17 amino acids. The chain's CDR3 is CATSRDSAGTAKNIQYF. The DNA of the CDR3 is TGTGCCACCAGCAGAGATTCCGCAGGTACTGCCAAAAACATTCAGTACTTC.

The chain recombines TRBV27 with TRBJ2-1, with 7 bases aligning to TRBD2. This CDR3 spans 16 amino acids. Trimming removed 3 bases from V and 6 bases from J; junction bases left unmatched: 11. Germline V gives CDR1 MNHEY, CDR2 SMNVEV (reference sequence). The CDR3 here is CASSLPHPGGGNEQFF. The CDR3 bases are TGTGCCAGCAGTTTGCCCCACCCCGGCGGGGGCAATGAGCAGTTCTTC.

The chain recombines TRBV4-1 with TRBJ1-4; 9 positions match TRBD1. Germline loops: CDR1 MGHRA, CDR2 YSYEKL. This CDR3 comprises 18 residues. J was trimmed by 3 bases and V by 0 bases; bases with no gene match: 8. Written as DNA, the CDR3 is TGCGCCAGCAGCCAAGAAAGAACAGGGGGCGCGTCTAATGAAAAACTGTTTTTT. This codes for CASSQERTGGASNEKLFF.